This T cell receptor (beta chain) appears in the sequencing data of a study of blood T cell repertoires in COVID-19. Profiling relied on immunoSEQ multiplex PCR, and the TCRdb table lists in-frame clones only, not all of them. In the table there are 400,000 to 550,000 clones, around nine tenths of which are singletons. The V and J ends lost 8 bases and 7 bases respectively, with 11 bases between them. Per the germline V gene, CDR1 is DFQATT and CDR2 is SNEGSKA (reference sequence). The CDR3 runs 10 residues. The sequence was collected from a woman younger than 35 with acute COVID-19. The sequenced sample consisted of PBMCs or T cells enriched from blood (not recorded which). J is TRBJ1-1 and V is TRBV20-1; no clear D gene. This CDR3 is CSPTGVEAFF. In nucleotides, the CDR3 is TGCAGTCCGACCGGGGTTGAAGCTTTCTTT.